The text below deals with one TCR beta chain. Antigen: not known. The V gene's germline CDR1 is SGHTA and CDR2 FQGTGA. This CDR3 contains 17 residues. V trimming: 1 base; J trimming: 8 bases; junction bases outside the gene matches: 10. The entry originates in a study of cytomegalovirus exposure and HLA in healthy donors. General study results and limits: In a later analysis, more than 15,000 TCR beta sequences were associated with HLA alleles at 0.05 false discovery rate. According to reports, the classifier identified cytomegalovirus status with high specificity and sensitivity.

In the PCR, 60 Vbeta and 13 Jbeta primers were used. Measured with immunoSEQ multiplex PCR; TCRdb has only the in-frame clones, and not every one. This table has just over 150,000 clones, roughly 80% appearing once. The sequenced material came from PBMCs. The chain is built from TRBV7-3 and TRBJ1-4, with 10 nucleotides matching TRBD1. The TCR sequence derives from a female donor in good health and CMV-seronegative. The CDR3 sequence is CASSLKDRGLSGEKLFF. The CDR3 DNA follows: TGTGCCAGCAGCTTAAAGGACAGGGGGTTGAGTGGGGAAAAACTGTTTTTT. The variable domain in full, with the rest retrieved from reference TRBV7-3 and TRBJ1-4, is GAGVSQTPSNKVTEKGKYVELRCDPISGHTALYWYRQSLGQGPEFLIYFQGTGAADDSGLPNDRFFAVRPEGSVSTLKIQRTERGDSAVYLCASSLKDRGLSGEKLFFGSGTQLSVL.